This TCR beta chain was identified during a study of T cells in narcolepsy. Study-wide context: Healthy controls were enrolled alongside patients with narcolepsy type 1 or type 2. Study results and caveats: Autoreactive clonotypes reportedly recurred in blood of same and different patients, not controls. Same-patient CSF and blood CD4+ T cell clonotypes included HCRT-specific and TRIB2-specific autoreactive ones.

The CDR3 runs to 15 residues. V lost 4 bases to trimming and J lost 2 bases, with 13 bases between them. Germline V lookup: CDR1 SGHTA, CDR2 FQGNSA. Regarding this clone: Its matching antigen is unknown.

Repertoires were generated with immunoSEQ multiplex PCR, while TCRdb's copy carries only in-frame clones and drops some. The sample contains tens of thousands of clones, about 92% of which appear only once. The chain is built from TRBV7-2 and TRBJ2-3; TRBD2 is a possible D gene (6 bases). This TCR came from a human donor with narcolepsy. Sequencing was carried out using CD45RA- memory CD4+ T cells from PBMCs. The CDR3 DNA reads TGTGCCAGCAGCTCGGAGGGCCGACCCACAGATACGCAGTATTTT. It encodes CASSSEGRPTDTQYF.